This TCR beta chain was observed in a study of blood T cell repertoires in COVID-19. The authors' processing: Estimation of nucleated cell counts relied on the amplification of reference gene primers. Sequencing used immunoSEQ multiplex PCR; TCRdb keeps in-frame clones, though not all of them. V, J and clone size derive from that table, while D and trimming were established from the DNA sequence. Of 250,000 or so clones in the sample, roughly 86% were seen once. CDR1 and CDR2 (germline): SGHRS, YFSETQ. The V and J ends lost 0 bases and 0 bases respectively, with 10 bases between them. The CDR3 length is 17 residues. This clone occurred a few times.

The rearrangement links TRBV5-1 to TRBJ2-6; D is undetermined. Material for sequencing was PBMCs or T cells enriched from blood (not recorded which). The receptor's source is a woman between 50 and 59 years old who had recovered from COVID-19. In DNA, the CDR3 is TGCGCCAGCAGCTTGGTTACGGTTAGCTCTGGGGCCAACGTCCTGACTTTC. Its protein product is CASSLVTVSSGANVLTF.